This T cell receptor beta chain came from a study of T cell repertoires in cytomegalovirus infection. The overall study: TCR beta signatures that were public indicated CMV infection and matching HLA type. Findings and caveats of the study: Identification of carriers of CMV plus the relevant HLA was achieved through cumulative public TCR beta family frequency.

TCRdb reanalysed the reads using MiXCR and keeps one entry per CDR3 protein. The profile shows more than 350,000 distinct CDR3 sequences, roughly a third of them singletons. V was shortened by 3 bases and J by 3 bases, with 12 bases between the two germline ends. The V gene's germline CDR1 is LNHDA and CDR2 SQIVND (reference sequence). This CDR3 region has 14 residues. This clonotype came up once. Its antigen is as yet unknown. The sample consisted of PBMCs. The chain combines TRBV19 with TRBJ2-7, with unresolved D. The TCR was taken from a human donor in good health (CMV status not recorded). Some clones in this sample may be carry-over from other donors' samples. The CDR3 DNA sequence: TGTGCCAGTAGTATGTATCCCTCCGGCTACGAGCAGTACTTC. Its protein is CASSMYPSGYEQYF.